This TCR beta chain was sequenced in a study of blood T cell repertoires in COVID-19. Overall study context: The United States, Italy and Spain supplied acute and convalescent COVID-19 samples.

J was trimmed by 8 bases and V by 3 bases; bases with no gene match: 11. This CDR3 is built from 15 residues. Germline lookup yields CDR1 DFQATT and CDR2 SNEGSKA (reference sequence). Measured with immunoSEQ multiplex PCR; TCRdb has only the in-frame clones, and not every one. The sample gives 200,000 to 300,000 clones, about 90% of which show up once; roughly 4% is in the top ten. This TCR derives from a young woman with acute COVID-19. Material: PBMCs or T cells enriched from blood (not recorded which). V is TRBV20-1 and J is TRBJ2-1; 9 bases are shared with TRBD2. CDR3 loop: CSASGLAGPRDEQFF. CDR3 bases: TGCAGTGCTAGTGGGCTAGCGGGGCCGAGGGATGAGCAGTTCTTC.